These 29 T cell receptor beta chains were sequenced from one sample in a study of blood T cell repertoires in COVID-19. This table comes from immunoSEQ multiplex PCR, and its TCRdb copy is limited to in-frame clones, with some not included. The sample records about 44,000 clones, around 89% being singletons. Sequenced: peripheral blood. The source of these receptors is an older man with active COVID-19.

This rearrangement joins TRBV10-3 to TRBJ2-3; D may be TRBD1 (5 bases). CDR1 and CDR2 from the germline V gene are ENHRY and SYGVKD. The CDR3 is made up of 15 amino acids. V lost 6 bases to trimming and J lost 2 bases, with 15 bases between them. The DNA for the CDR3 is TGTGCCATCAGGGGTGGGGCAGGGTACACAGATACGCAGTATTTT. Translating it yields CAIRGGAGYTDTQYF.

CDR3: CASSQQGTCVLYEQYF. CDR3 coding DNA: TGCGCCAGCAGTCAACAGGGGACGTGCGTCCTCTACGAGCAGTACTTC. The chain uses TRBV23-1 and TRBJ2-7, with D tentatively TRBD1 (6 bases). TRBV23-1 is known as an ORF, though its function is uncertain. V lost 2 bases and J 3 bases, leaving 17 bases between the germline ends. This CDR3 has 16 amino acids.

The V gene is TRBV7-3, the J gene TRBJ2-1; the D gene is possibly TRBD2 (5 bases). The CDR3 has 13 residues. Trimming stripped 6 bases from V and 10 bases from J, with 16 bases between. Germline CDR1 reads SGHTA; CDR2 reads FQGTGA. The CDR3 DNA is TGTGCCAGCAGTCACACGGACTTCGGGGAGCAGTTCTTC. The encoded protein is CASSHTDFGEQFF.

V usage is TRBV27 and J usage is TRBJ2-3; no reliable D call. Looked up from germline, CDR1 is MNHEY and CDR2 is SMNVEV (reference sequence). V dropped 4 bases and J dropped 2 bases, with 10 bases sitting between them. The CDR3 contains 14 residues. The DNA for the CDR3 is TGTGCCAGCAGTTATGGAGTCCCCACAGATACGCAGTATTTT. It codes for CASSYGVPTDTQYF.

The chain uses TRBV18 and TRBJ1-5; a weak D match, TRBD1 (6 bases). CDR1 is KGHSH, CDR2 LQKENI, per germline. The CDR3 covers 14 residues. V lost 4 bases to trimming and J lost 0 bases, with 7 bases between them. CDR3 sequence (DNA): TGTGCCAGCTCACAACAGGGTAGCAATCAGCCCCAGCATTTT. Residues: CASSQQGSNQPQHF.

The chain uses TRBV5-4 and TRBJ1-2, with D possibly TRBD1 on 6 matching bases. V gave up 0 bases and J gave up 3 bases, with 15 bases separating them. This CDR3 has 16 amino acids. Looked up from germline, CDR1 is SGHNT and CDR2 is YYREEE (reference sequence). CDR3 sequence: CASSLGSGVEDYGYTF. The CDR3 DNA reads as TGTGCCAGCAGCTTGGGATCAGGGGTCGAGGACTATGGCTACACCTTC.

The chain uses TRBV27 and TRBJ2-6; a possible D gene is TRBD1 (5 bases). Germline CDR1 MNHEY, CDR2 SMNVEV (reference sequence). This CDR3 region has 17 residues. Trimming took 2 bases from V and 2 from J, leaving 13 bases between them. CDR3 bases: TGTGCCAGCAGTTTAGGGCAGGGTTTCGCTGGGGCCAACGTCCTGACTTTC. It encodes CASSLGQGFAGANVLTF.

Judged by abundance, this clone is medium-sized. This chain links TRBV9 with TRBJ2-5; 9 bases are a match to TRBD1. This CDR3 is 13 amino acids long. The germline V gene has CDR1 SGDLS and CDR2 YYNGEE. V was clipped by 4 bases and J by 4 bases; unmatched bases: 2. The CDR3 protein is CASSPQGAETQYF. The CDR3 nucleotides read TGTGCCAGCAGCCCACAGGGGGCAGAGACCCAGTACTTC. Combining the CDR3 with reference TRBV9 and TRBJ2-5 gives the whole variable domain DSGVTQTPKHLITATGQRVTLRCSPRSGDLSVYWYQQSLDQGLQFLIQYYNGEERAKGNILERFSAQQFPDLHSELNLSSLELGDSALYFCASSPQGAETQYFGPGTRLLVL.

V and J are TRBV6-5 and TRBJ1-4; weak D call: TRBD1 (6 bases). V lost 7 bases and J lost 0, with 12 bases in between. CDR1 MNHEY and CDR2 SVGAGI come from the germline V gene. This CDR3 spans 15 amino acids. This CDR3 is CASTRTAATNEKLFF. The CDR3 DNA reads TGTGCCAGCACCCGGACAGCCGCAACTAATGAAAAACTGTTTTTT.

The rearrangement uses TRBV20-1 and TRBJ1-4; the D gene is possibly TRBD1 (6 bases). Germline-derived CDR1 and CDR2 are DFQATT and SNEGSKA (reference sequence). The CDR3 is 14 amino acids. Trimming took off 3 bases at V and 2 bases at J, with 10 bases between the two ends. This CDR3 is CSASQRGTNEKLFF. In nucleotides, the CDR3 is TGCAGTGCTAGTCAAAGGGGGACTAATGAAAAACTGTTTTTT.

The CDR3 sequence: CASSDVDYGYTF. The CDR3 region has the DNA TGTGCCAGCAGTGACGTAGACTATGGCTACACCTTC. The chain recombines TRBV6-1 with TRBJ1-2; D gene ambiguous. In germline, CDR1 is MNHNS, CDR2 SASEGT. Trimming took off 3 bases at V and 3 bases at J, with 5 bases between the two ends. The CDR3 is 12 residues long.

CDR3 bases: TGTGCCAGCAATAGACAGGGCTCTGGGGCCAACGTCCTGACTTTC. Encoded protein: CASNRQGSGANVLTF. This chain connects TRBV2 to TRBJ2-6, with TRBD1 matching over 7 bases. Germline lookup yields CDR1 SNHLY and CDR2 FYNNEI. Trimming at V came to 7 bases and at J to 0 bases, leaving 3 bases not matched to a gene. This CDR3 spans 15 amino acids.

CDR3 nucleotides: TGTGCCAGCAGCTCTAGACGGGGGGCCCTCTCTGGAAACACCATATATTTT. Translating it yields CASSSRRGALSGNTIYF. The chain recombines TRBV7-2 with TRBJ1-3; D might be TRBD1 (6 bases). Trimming pared 4 bases from V and 0 bases from J, leaving 16 bases between. CDR1 is SGHTA and CDR2 is FQGNSA in the germline V gene. CDR3 length equals 17 residues. Based on the CDR3 plus reference TRBV7-2 and TRBJ1-3, the full variable domain is GAGVSQSPSNKVTEKGKDVELRCDPISGHTALYWYRQSLGQGLEFLIYFQGNSAPDKSGLPSDRFSAERTGGSVSTLTIQRTQQEDSAVYLCASSSRRGALSGNTIYFGEGSWLTVV.

The genes are TRBV19 and TRBJ2-2, with 9 bases matching TRBD2. Looked up from germline, CDR1 is LNHDA and CDR2 is SQIVND (reference sequence). This CDR3 has 15 amino acids. V gave up 4 bases and J gave up 4 bases; unmatched junction bases: 4. The CDR3 region has the DNA TGTGCCAGTAGTAGCGGGGGGGCCGGCACCGGGGAGCTGTTTTTT. It codes for CASSSGGAGTGELFF.

This clone was observed a few times. In nucleotides, the CDR3 is TGTGCCAGCAGCTTAGAGGGGTCTCCGTCTGGAAACACCATATATTTT. It specifies CASSLEGSPSGNTIYF. The gene calls are TRBV7-9 and TRBJ1-3; D might be TRBD1 (5 bases). Germline V lookup: CDR1 SEHNR, CDR2 FQNEAQ (reference sequence). The CDR3 has 16 amino acids. V shed 1 base and J shed 1 base, with 11 bases lying between them.

This chain links TRBV5-6 with TRBJ2-7; 7 bases align to TRBD1. This CDR3 has 12 residues. The germline CDR1 and CDR2 sequences are SGHDT and YYEEEE. V dropped 4 bases and J dropped 4; count of bases not matched to a gene: 2. CDR3 protein: CASSLDRYEQYF. CDR3 DNA sequence: TGTGCCAGCAGCCTGGACAGGTACGAGCAGTACTTC.

This chain uses TRBV7-9 with TRBJ1-5, with TRBD1 identical over 11 bases. The CDR3 runs 15 residues. With 1 base clipped from V and 7 bases from J, the junction kept 3 bases outside the gene matches. Germline V gives CDR1 SEHNR, CDR2 FQNEAQ (reference sequence). CDR3 loop: CASSLGDRGKQPQHF. For the CDR3, the DNA is TGTGCCAGCAGCTTAGGGGACAGGGGGAAGCAGCCCCAGCATTTT.

This clone was observed a handful of times. This chain connects TRBV7-9 to TRBJ2-2, with D possibly matching TRBD2 (5 bases). There are 17 residues in the CDR3. The germline CDR1 and CDR2 sequences are SEHNR and FQNEAQ (reference sequence). The germline V and J ends were trimmed by 1 base and 1 base, with 13 bases remaining between them. The CDR3 DNA reads as TGTGCCAGCAGCTTAGATCACTGGACTCAGAACACCGGGGAGCTGTTTTTT. Its translation: CASSLDHWTQNTGELFF.

The chain recombines TRBV7-6 with TRBJ2-2; 11 bases line up with TRBD1. Germline V CDR1 and CDR2: SGHVS, FNYEAQ. CDR3 size: 18 residues. The J segment lost 4 bases and the V segment lost 1 base, leaving 8 bases of the junction unmatched. The CDR3 spells CASSLGPRTGGVTGELFF. The CDR3 DNA follows: TGTGCCAGCAGCTTAGGCCCTCGGACAGGGGGCGTCACCGGGGAGCTGTTTTTT.

The V gene is TRBV5-6, the J gene TRBJ1-6; 10 positions agree with TRBD1. The CDR3 has 16 amino acids. The germline V gene has CDR1 SGHDT and CDR2 YYEEEE. After removal of 4 bases from V and 5 bases from J, the junction contained 6 bases not matched to a gene. The CDR3 region is CASSDRTGGDNSPLHF. For the CDR3, the DNA is TGTGCCAGCAGCGATAGGACAGGGGGTGATAATTCACCCCTCCACTTT.

This CDR3 is CASTIRQGAGEQYF. In DNA form, the CDR3 reads TGTGCCAGCACCATACGGCAGGGGGCGGGGGAGCAGTACTTC. The chain carries TRBV11-2 and TRBJ2-7; 8 nucleotides align to TRBD1. This CDR3 has 14 amino acids. Germline loops: CDR1 SGHAT, CDR2 FQNNGV. J lost 7 bases, V lost 7 bases, and 12 bases had no gene match.

The chain couples TRBV7-9 to TRBJ1-1; weak D call: TRBD1 (6 bases). The CDR3 contains 14 residues. V was clipped by 5 bases and J by 2 bases, with 12 bases between them. Germline CDR1 SEHNR, CDR2 FQNEAQ (reference sequence). The CDR3 protein is CASSPTGPNTEAFF. CDR3 nucleotide sequence: TGTGCCAGCAGCCCGACAGGCCCCAACACTGAAGCTTTCTTT. Full variable domain (rest looked up from reference TRBV7-9 and TRBJ1-1): DTGVSQNPRHKITKRGQNVTFRCDPISEHNRLYWYRQTLGQGPEFLTYFQNEAQLEKSRLLSDRFSAERPKGSFSTLEIQRTEQGDSAMYLCASSPTGPNTEAFFGQGTRLTVV.

Only a few counts were recorded for this clone. The V call is TRBV4-3, the J call TRBJ2-3; no firm D call. The CDR3 sequence is 16 residues long. Between the trimmed V and J ends, which lost 4 bases and 2 bases, there was a span of 16 bases. Germline V CDR1 and CDR2: LGHNA, YSLEER. CDR3 amino acids: CASSPNTVLYTDTQYF. For the CDR3, the DNA is TGCGCCAGCAGCCCGAATACAGTCCTCTACACAGATACGCAGTATTTT.

The chain employs TRBV7-2 and TRBJ1-1; 9 positions agree with TRBD1. The CDR3 length is 13 residues. The germline gives CDR1 SGHTA, CDR2 FQGNSA. V shed 5 bases and J 6 bases; nucleotides not matched to a gene: 4. In nucleotides, the CDR3 is TGTGCCAGCAGCCGACAGGGGGAGGCTGAAGCTTTCTTT. Translated: CASSRQGEAEAFF.

V is TRBV19 and J is TRBJ2-3; 8 nucleotides agree with TRBD2. The ends lost 6 bases at V and 7 bases at J; junction bases unmatched: 9. Germline CDR1 is LNHDA and CDR2 is SQIVND (reference sequence). The CDR3 loop spans 14 amino acids. This CDR3 reads CASRRAGAQNTQYF. CDR3 sequence (DNA): TGTGCCAGTAGGCGAGCGGGAGCCCAAAATACGCAGTATTTT.

The J gene is TRBJ2-3, the V gene TRBV5-6; TRBD2 matches at 9 bases. The CDR3 length is 15 residues. V lost 0 bases to trimming and J lost 4 bases; unmatched junction nucleotides: 3. CDR1 is SGHDT, CDR2 YYEEEE, per germline. CDR3 DNA: TGTGCCAGCAGCTTGGAGCGGGGGGCCCCAGATACGCAGTATTTT. Its protein product is CASSLERGAPDTQYF.

V gene TRBV6-5 combines with J gene TRBJ2-1, with 9 bases aligning to TRBD1. Germline CDR1 MNHEY, CDR2 SVGAGI. CDR3 length equals 15 residues. V shed 6 bases and J 7 bases; nucleotides not matched to a gene: 10. Written as DNA, the CDR3 is TGTGCCAGCAGGGCTACAGGGGGCGCGGGGAATGAGCAGTTCTTC. Translation: CASRATGGAGNEQFF.

The rearrangement joins TRBV3-1 (or the pseudogene TRBV3-2) to TRBJ1-2; 10 positions match TRBD1. CDR3 size: 16 residues. V was clipped by 4 bases and J by 3 bases; unmatched bases: 8. CDR1 is LGHDT, CDR2 YNNKEL, per germline (reference sequence). CDR3 in DNA: TGTGCCAGCAGCCTCAGGACAGGGGGTGCCTACTATGGCTACACCTTC. This gives the protein CASSLRTGGAYYGYTF.

V and J are TRBV18 and TRBJ1-3; 8 bases map to TRBD1. V lost 2 bases to trimming and J lost 0 bases; unmatched junction nucleotides: 6. From germline, CDR1 is KGHSH and CDR2 LQKENI. The CDR3 spans 17 residues. As DNA, the CDR3 is TGTGCCAGCTCACCATTAACAGGGGGAGGCTCTGGAAACACCATATATTTT. Translating it yields CASSPLTGGGSGNTIYF.